This T cell receptor (beta chain) was captured in a study of CD8 T cells in Susac syndrome. CD8+ and CD4+ T cells taken from blood had their TCR beta sequenced. TEMRA cells underwent FACS enrichment and CD8+ and CD4+ T cells underwent negative isolation. Random hexamers were used to reverse transcribe an amount of about 0.5 to 1 ug RNA. In TCRdb, the immunoSEQ multiplex PCR reads were re-called with MiXCR into one record per CDR3 protein. The table shows about 150,000 distinct CDR3 sequences, with roughly 95% occurring only once. The count of this clonotype is one. The antigen is unknown. Notes on the study in general: By the study's own acknowledgment, its TCR sequencing and HLA analysis included relatively few individuals.

This sequence was found in a human donor with multiple sclerosis. Material for sequencing was CD8+ T cells from PBMCs.

The CDR3 nucleotides read TGTGCCTGGGACGGAGCTAACTATGGCTACACCTTC. Translation: CAWDGANYGYTF. The J gene is TRBJ1-2, the V gene TRBV30; unclear D gene. V lost 5 bases, J lost 0 bases, and 7 bases lay in between. Germline V gives CDR1 GTSNPN, CDR2 SVGIG (reference sequence). The CDR3 covers 12 residues.